A single sample gave rise to the 13 T cell receptor beta chains below, sequenced in a study of cytomegalovirus exposure and HLA in healthy donors. In the PCR, 60 Vbeta and 13 Jbeta primers were used. Profiling relied on immunoSEQ multiplex PCR, and the TCRdb table lists in-frame clones only, not all of them. The top ten clones hold 22% of a sample with around 100,000 clones, roughly four fifths of them seen once. Sequencing was done on a sample of PBMCs. The receptors stem from a man in his thirties or forties in good health and CMV-seropositive.

This clone was detected only once. The genes are TRBV10-3 and TRBJ1-1; 7 positions match TRBD1. Per the germline V gene, CDR1 is ENHRY and CDR2 is SYGVKD. CDR3 size: 12 residues. V was pared by 10 bases and J by 7 bases, with 9 bases of the junction left unmatched. The CDR3 DNA sequence: TGTGCCAGCGGACAGGATTTTTATGAAGCTTTCTTT. It yields the protein CASGQDFYEAFF.

The rearrangement links TRBV13 to TRBJ2-3, with 12 bases identical to TRBD1. Trimming removed 5 bases from V and 4 bases from J; junction bases left unmatched: 7. The CDR3 loop spans 16 amino acids. Germline lookup yields CDR1 PRHDT and CDR2 FYEKMQ (reference sequence). The CDR3, as DNA: TGTGCCAGCAGCAACCGGGACAGGGGGCTGTCAGATACGCAGTATTTT. As protein: CASSNRDRGLSDTQYF.

The chain recombines TRBV30 with TRBJ2-3; 9 nucleotides match TRBD1. The V gene's germline CDR1 is GTSNPN and CDR2 SVGIG (reference sequence). V lost 5 bases to trimming and J lost 4 bases; unmatched junction nucleotides: 4. The CDR3 contains 13 residues. DNA of the CDR3: TGTGCCTGGGGTACAGGGGGCGCAGATACGCAGTATTTT. It encodes CAWGTGGADTQYF.

The gene calls are TRBV9 and TRBJ1-2; TRBD1 matches 7 bases. V shed 1 base, J shed 8 bases, and the junction held 11 bases outside the gene matches. The CDR3 has 15 amino acids. CDR1 and CDR2 (germline): SGDLS, YYNGEE. The CDR3 loop is CASSVTGQPSGGYTF. The CDR3, as DNA: TGTGCCAGCAGCGTAACGGGACAGCCATCGGGAGGCTACACCTTC.

This clone was recorded once. The V gene is TRBV28, the J gene TRBJ2-7, with D possibly TRBD1 on 5 matching bases. V dropped 1 base and J dropped 0 bases, with 16 bases sitting between them. The germline CDR1 and CDR2 sequences are MDHEN and SYDVKM. The CDR3 length is 17 residues. CDR3 region: CASSLYPGAASSYEQYF. The CDR3 DNA is TGTGCCAGCAGTTTATATCCTGGGGCTGCCAGCTCCTACGAGCAGTACTTC.

The V gene is TRBV30, the J gene TRBJ2-3; tentative D call: TRBD1 (6 bases). Trimming pared 2 bases from V and 5 bases from J, leaving 8 bases between. The CDR3 has 12 residues. CDR1 and CDR2 from the germline V gene are GTSNPN and SVGIG (reference sequence). The CDR3 DNA sequence: TGTGCCTGGAGTAGAGGGGGAGATACGCAGTATTTT. It yields the protein CAWSRGGDTQYF.

V and J are TRBV10-3 and TRBJ1-2; TRBD1 is a possible D gene (5 bases). The V gene's germline CDR1 is ENHRY and CDR2 SYGVKD. This CDR3 contains 16 residues. Trimming took 5 bases from V and 8 from J, leaving 24 bases between them. The chain's CDR3 is CAISRQVGGGFAGYTF. The CDR3 DNA sequence: TGTGCCATCAGTAGACAAGTCGGGGGTGGCTTCGCGGGCTACACCTTC.

The chain uses TRBV19 and TRBJ1-5; D gene unclear. From germline, CDR1 is LNHDA and CDR2 SQIVND (reference sequence). Trimming took 3 bases from V and 5 from J, leaving 5 bases between them. CDR3 length: 12 amino acids. The chain's CDR3 is CASSINDQPQHF. CDR3 sequence (DNA): TGTGCCAGTAGTATTAATGATCAGCCCCAGCATTTT.

The chain recombines TRBV11-1 with TRBJ2-1; 9 positions agree with TRBD2. The CDR3 sequence is 17 residues long. Trimming removed 4 bases from V and 6 bases from J; junction bases left unmatched: 13. Germline V gene data show CDR1 as SGHAT and CDR2 as FQDESV (reference sequence). DNA for the CDR3: TGTGCCAGCAGCTCAGACTTGCCGGGACTAGCCGTCAATGAGCAGTTCTTC. It yields the protein CASSSDLPGLAVNEQFF.

This chain joins TRBV5-1 and TRBJ2-2, with D maybe TRBD1 (5 bases). CDR3 length: 16 residues. The germline gives CDR1 SGHRS, CDR2 YFSETQ. V was trimmed by 3 bases and J by 4 bases, leaving 16 bases between them. The CDR3 coding sequence is TGCGCCAGCAGCTCGACAGCCAATTTAGGCACCGGGGAGCTGTTTTTT. Residues: CASSSTANLGTGELFF.

A word on this clone: Mismatch with germline at one junction end may stem from a read error. This chain uses TRBV19 with TRBJ2-7, with 12 bases fitting TRBD1. Germline lookup yields CDR1 LNHDA and CDR2 SQIVND (reference sequence). The CDR3 spans 17 residues. CDR3 in amino acids: CASSGTGGASLSSEQYF. CDR3 DNA sequence: TGTGCCAGTAGCGGGACAGGGGGCGCCTCCCTATCCTCCGAGCAGTACTTC.

This chain connects TRBV5-4 to TRBJ1-4, with D perhaps TRBD1 (6 bases). There are 14 residues in the CDR3. V was clipped by 4 bases and J by 4 bases, with 11 bases between them. Germline-derived CDR1 and CDR2 are SGHNT and YYREEE (reference sequence). The CDR3 DNA is TGTGCCAGCAGCGTGGCAGGGGTTAATGAAAAACTGTTTTTT. Its protein product is CASSVAGVNEKLFF.

The chain has TRBV27 and TRBJ1-6; 7 bases are a match to TRBD1. Germline CDR1 is MNHEY and CDR2 is SMNVEV (reference sequence). The V segment lost 8 bases and the J segment 6 bases; nucleotides outside the gene matches: 7. The CDR3 has 14 residues. CDR3 region: CASRPGGSNSPLHF. The CDR3 bases are TGTGCCAGCCGACCAGGGGGTAGTAATTCACCCCTCCACTTT.